This T cell receptor (beta chain) was found in a study of CD8 T cells in Susac syndrome. Notes on the study in general: As the study acknowledged, the number of individuals who were part of its TCR sequencing and HLA analysis was relatively small.

A remark on this clonotype: The target antigen is unknown.

An input of roughly 0.45 to 1 ug of RNA was subjected to reverse transcription using random hexamers. TCRdb re-called the immunoSEQ multiplex PCR reads with MiXCR, one entry per CDR3 protein. Here the sample spans approximately 230,000 distinct CDR3 sequences, roughly 93% being singletons. CD8+ and CD4+ T cells from blood underwent TCR beta sequencing. The sequencing sample was made of CD4+ T cells from PBMCs. This TCR came from a human donor with multiple sclerosis.

CDR3 in amino acids: CASSLTKLGVTDGYTF. The CDR3 bases are TGTGCCAGCAGCTTAACCAAACTGGGGGTCACGGATGGCTACACCTTC. The chain joins TRBV7-2 to TRBJ1-2; D may be TRBD1 (5 bases). The CDR3 contains 16 residues. Germline CDR1 reads SGHTA; CDR2 reads FQGNSA. V shed 2 bases and J shed 6 bases, with 19 bases lying between them.